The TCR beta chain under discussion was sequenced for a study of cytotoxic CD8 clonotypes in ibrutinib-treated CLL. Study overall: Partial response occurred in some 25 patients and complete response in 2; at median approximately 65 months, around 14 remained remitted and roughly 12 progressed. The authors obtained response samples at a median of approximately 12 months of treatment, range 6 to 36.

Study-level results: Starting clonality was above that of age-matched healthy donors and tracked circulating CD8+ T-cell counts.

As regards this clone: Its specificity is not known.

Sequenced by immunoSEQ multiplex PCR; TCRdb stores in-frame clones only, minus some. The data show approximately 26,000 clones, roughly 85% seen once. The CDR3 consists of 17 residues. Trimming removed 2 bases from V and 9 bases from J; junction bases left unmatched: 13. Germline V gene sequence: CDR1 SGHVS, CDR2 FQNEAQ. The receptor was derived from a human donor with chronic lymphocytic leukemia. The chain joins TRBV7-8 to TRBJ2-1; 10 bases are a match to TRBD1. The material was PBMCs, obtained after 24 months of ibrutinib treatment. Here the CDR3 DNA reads TGTGCCAGCAGCTTACCAGACGGGACAGGGGATCTGGGTGAGCAGTTCTTC. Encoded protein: CASSLPDGTGDLGEQFF.